A selection of T cell receptor beta chains follows, all from one sample in a study of T cells after yellow fever vaccination. Using its own MiXCR run on the 5' RACE reads, TCRdb lists one record per CDR3 protein. The sample has hundreds of thousands of distinct CDR3 sequences, roughly 14% seen once; the top ten hold around 15%. The sequenced sample was PBMCs, obtained on the day of the yellow fever booster vaccination. These TCRs come from a man aged 25 to 45 who received the YFV17D yellow fever vaccine. Each CDR3 is given with its conserved first and last residue. The D gene is left open where the match is weak. Not every row has a clone size; where given, it reads once, few, many or a size class.

D,size,J,V,CDR3,DNA
.,few,TRBJ1-1,TRBV30,CAWSVQLNTEAFF,TGTGCCTGGAGTGTACAGTTGAACACTGAAGCTTTCTTT
.,.,TRBJ1-5,TRBV28,CASSSSGTPRNQPQHF,TGTGCCAGCAGTTCATCCGGGACCCCGCGCAATCAGCCCCAGCATTTT
TRBD1,few,TRBJ2-1,TRBV11-2,CASSSFPGTGSYNEQFF,TGTGCCAGCAGCTCGTTTCCCGGGACAGGGTCCTACAATGAGCAGTTCTTC
TRBD1,few,TRBJ2-7,TRBV4-3,CASSLNPIDRAYEQYF,TGCGCCAGCAGTCTAAACCCAATTGACAGGGCCTACGAGCAGTACTTC
.,.,TRBJ2-3,TRBV14,CASSPKRPSTDTQYF,TGTGCCAGCAGCCCCAAGCGACCTAGCACAGATACGCAGTATTTT
TRBD2,.,TRBJ2-1,TRBV5-1,CASSTTSGSPNEQFF,TGCGCCAGCAGCACCACTAGCGGGAGTCCCAATGAGCAGTTCTTC
.,few,TRBJ2-5,TRBV7-9,CASSLEESFQETQYF,TGTGCCAGCAGCTTAGAGGAGAGTTTCCAAGAGACCCAGTACTTC
TRBD1,.,TRBJ2-7,TRBV27,CASSYTGGGFYEQYF,TGTGCCAGCAGTTATACAGGGGGCGGATTCTACGAGCAGTACTTC
.,.,TRBJ2-5,TRBV4-3,CASSQDRGRESETQYF,TGCGCCAGCAGCCAAGATCGGGGCAGGGAGTCGGAGACCCAGTACTTC
.,few,TRBJ2-3,TRBV29-1,CSVDRDTHTQYF,TGCAGCGTTGACCGGGACACCCATACGCAGTATTTT
.,few,TRBJ2-2,TRBV5-4,CASSLDRVRTGELFF,TGTGCCAGCAGCTTGGATAGGGTTAGGACCGGGGAGCTGTTTTTT
.,few,TRBJ2-1,TRBV5-6,CASTGGLYNEQFF,TGTGCCAGCACCGGTGGGCTGTACAATGAGCAGTTCTTC
TRBD1,few,TRBJ2-2,TRBV12-3/TRBV12-4,CASRGQGLDTGELFF,TGTGCCAGCAGGGGACAGGGTTTGGACACCGGGGAGCTGTTTTTT
.,few,TRBJ2-1,TRBV11-2,CASSLRASSNEQFF,TGTGCCAGCAGCTTAAGGGCTAGCAGCAATGAGCAGTTCTTC
.,.,TRBJ2-1,TRBV6-1,CASASRGEYNEQFF,TGTGCCAGCGCGTCCCGCGGGGAGTACAATGAGCAGTTCTTC
.,.,TRBJ2-3,TRBV7-3,CASSLAAATDTQYF,TGTGCCAGCAGCTTGGCTGCAGCCACAGATACGCAGTATTTT
.,few,TRBJ1-6,TRBV5-8,CASSLAQANNSPLHF,TGTGCCAGCAGCTTGGCGCAGGCGAATAATTCACCCCTCCACTTT
.,.,TRBJ2-1,TRBV20-1,CSASGAPNNEQFF,TGCAGTGCTAGTGGCGCACCTAACAATGAGCAGTTCTTC
.,.,TRBJ2-3,TRBV20-1,CSVGGSAGAGTDTQYF,TGCAGCGTAGGGGGTAGCGCGGGAGCGGGCACAGATACGCAGTATTTT
TRBD2,.,TRBJ2-3,TRBV5-1,CASSPPTSGTTDTQYF,TGCGCCAGCAGCCCTCCGACTAGCGGAACCACAGATACGCAGTATTTT
TRBD1,.,TRBJ1-4,TRBV24-1,CATSDSGTGGNEKLFF,TGTGCCACCAGTGATTCGGGGACAGGGGGAAATGAAAAACTGTTTTTT
.,few,TRBJ2-3,TRBV10-3,CAISESSGSFTDTQYF,TGTGCCATCAGTGAGTCGTCGGGCAGTTTCACAGATACGCAGTATTTT
.,.,TRBJ2-1,TRBV20-1,CSATPSFAYNEQFF,TGCAGTGCCACTCCTAGTTTCGCTTACAATGAGCAGTTCTTC
TRBD2,.,TRBJ2-3,TRBV20-1,CSAQPNPSGRADTQYF,TGCAGTGCTCAACCCAACCCTAGCGGGAGGGCCGATACGCAGTATTTT
.,.,TRBJ1-5,TRBV10-3,CAISESRQPQHF,TGTGCCATCAGTGAGTCGAGACAGCCCCAGCATTTT
.,.,TRBJ2-3,TRBV11-2,CASSPRGSLTDTQYF,TGTGCCAGCAGCCCACGGGGGAGCTTGACAGATACGCAGTATTTT
.,.,TRBJ1-1,TRBV11-2,CASGEGNTEAFF,TGTGCCAGCGGCGAGGGAAACACTGAAGCTTTCTTT
TRBD2,.,TRBJ2-1,TRBV5-1,CASTFTGLVASEQFF,TGCGCCAGCACGTTTACGGGACTAGTAGCAAGTGAGCAGTTCTTC
.,few,TRBJ2-3,TRBV6-1,CASSEAGGGADTQYF,TGTGCCAGCAGTGAAGCGGGAGGAGGTGCAGATACGCAGTATTTT
.,few,TRBJ2-1,TRBV27,CASSKELARGGAEQFF,TGTGCCAGCAGTAAAGAACTAGCTCGAGGGGGCGCTGAGCAGTTCTTC
TRBD1,.,TRBJ2-1,TRBV28,CASRPRQGSSYNEQFF,TGTGCCAGCAGACCCCGACAGGGTAGCTCCTACAATGAGCAGTTCTTC
.,few,TRBJ2-3,TRBV7-2,CASSFSRADTQYF,TGTGCCAGCAGCTTCAGTCGGGCAGATACGCAGTATTTT
.,.,TRBJ1-5,TRBV5-1,CASSLDGVYSNQPQHF,TGCGCCAGCAGCTTGGATGGGGTGTATAGCAATCAGCCCCAGCATTTT
TRBD2,.,TRBJ2-1,TRBV24-1,CATSDHNSYSGRAQFF,TGTGCCACCAGTGACCACAACTCCTATAGCGGGAGGGCCCAGTTCTTC
TRBD1,.,TRBJ1-6,TRBV27,CASNTFLTGVHSPLHF,TGTGCCAGCAACACCTTTTTGACAGGGGTACATTCACCCCTCCACTTT
.,few,TRBJ2-7,TRBV6-5,CASSYRQGAYEQYF,TGTGCCAGCAGTTACCGTCAAGGGGCCTACGAGCAGTACTTC
.,.,TRBJ2-7,TRBV28,CASLTRSPGEQYF,TGTGCCAGCCTGACCCGCAGCCCCGGCGAGCAGTACTTC
.,.,TRBJ2-1,TRBV12-3/TRBV12-4,CASSSRGVSSYNEQFF,TGTGCCAGCAGTTCCAGAGGCGTGAGTTCCTACAATGAGCAGTTCTTC
.,few,TRBJ2-7,TRBV29-1,CSVEGKSYEQYF,TGCAGCGTTGAAGGGAAATCCTACGAGCAGTACTTC
.,few,TRBJ1-5,TRBV12-3/TRBV12-4,CASSRQGPKGNQPQHF,TGTGCCAGCAGCCGTCAGGGCCCCAAGGGCAATCAGCCCCAGCATTTT
.,.,TRBJ2-4,TRBV5-1,CASSLDPRIAKNIQYF,TGCGCCAGCAGCTTGGATCCACGTATAGCCAAAAACATTCAGTACTTC
.,.,TRBJ2-7,TRBV9,CASSASGAAYEQYF,TGTGCCAGCAGCGCGTCAGGGGCCGCTTACGAGCAGTACTTC
TRBD1,few,TRBJ2-2,TRBV6-1,CAIQPGQGARELFF,TGTGCCATCCAACCGGGACAGGGGGCCCGGGAGCTGTTTTTT
TRBD2,.,TRBJ2-3,TRBV24-1,CATSALSSGSTDTQYF,TGTGCCACCAGCGCCCTCTCTAGCGGGAGCACAGATACGCAGTATTTT
.,.,TRBJ1-2,TRBV5-1,CASSLGAKADRDGYTF,TGCGCCAGCAGCTTGGGGGCCAAGGCGGATCGCGATGGCTACACCTTC
.,.,TRBJ2-2,TRBV25-1,CASSVSDFNTGELFF,TGTGCCAGCAGTGTCTCGGACTTTAACACCGGGGAGCTGTTTTTT
.,few,TRBJ2-2,TRBV29-1,CSARSAGELFF,TGCAGCGCTCGGTCCGCCGGGGAGCTGTTTTTT
TRBD2,.,TRBJ2-5,TRBV7-2,CASSPGLAWETQYF,TGTGCCAGCAGCCCGGGACTAGCATGGGAGACCCAGTACTTC
.,few,TRBJ1-1,TRBV7-2,CASSLSSRANTEAFF,TGTGCCAGCAGCTTATCTTCCAGGGCGAACACTGAAGCTTTCTTT
.,few,TRBJ2-6,TRBV6-5,CASSYSFFMGAGANVLTF,TGTGCCAGCAGTTACTCGTTTTTTATGGGCGCTGGGGCCAACGTCCTGACTTTC
.,few,TRBJ1-5,TRBV10-3,CAISDSSNQPQHF,TGTGCCATCAGTGACAGTAGCAATCAGCCCCAGCATTTT
.,.,TRBJ2-5,TRBV5-6,CASSFGTTPHQYF,TGTGCCAGCAGCTTCGGGACCACACCCCACCAGTACTTC
.,few,TRBJ1-5,TRBV20-1,CSATPGGNQPQHF,TGCAGTGCGACACCCGGGGGCAATCAGCCCCAGCATTTT
TRBD1,few,TRBJ2-2,TRBV19,CASTAGTVNTGELFF,TGTGCCAGTACCGCCGGGACAGTGAACACCGGGGAGCTGTTTTTT
TRBD1,.,TRBJ1-5,TRBV20-1,CSATPGQSPNSNQPQHF,TGCAGTGCGACTCCGGGACAGTCTCCCAATAGCAATCAGCCCCAGCATTTT
.,.,TRBJ2-7,TRBV4-1,CASSLELHRYEQYF,TGCGCCAGCAGCCTAGAACTCCATCGGTACGAGCAGTACTTC
.,few,TRBJ2-5,TRBV7-2,CASSSFYQTQYF,TGTGCCAGCAGCTCCTTCTACCAGACCCAGTACTTC